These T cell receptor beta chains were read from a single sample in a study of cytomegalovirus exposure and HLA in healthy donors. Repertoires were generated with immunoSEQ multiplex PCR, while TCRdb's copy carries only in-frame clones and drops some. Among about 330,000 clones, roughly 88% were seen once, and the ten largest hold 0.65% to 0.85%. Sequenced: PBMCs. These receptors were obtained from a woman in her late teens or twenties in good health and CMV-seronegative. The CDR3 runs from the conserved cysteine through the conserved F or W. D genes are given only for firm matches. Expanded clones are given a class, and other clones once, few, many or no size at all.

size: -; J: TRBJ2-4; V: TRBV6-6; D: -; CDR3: CASRVASGGARVQYF; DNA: TGTGCCAGCCGGGTGGCGTCTGGGGGGGCGAGGGTTCAGTACTTC
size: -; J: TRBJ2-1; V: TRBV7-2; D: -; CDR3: CASSPEGLEQFF; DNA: TGTGCCAGCAGCCCGGAGGGTCTTGAGCAGTTCTTC
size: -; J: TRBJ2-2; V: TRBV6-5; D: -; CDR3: CASRGRGTGELFF; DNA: TGTGCCAGCAGAGGTCGGGGCACCGGGGAGCTGTTTTTT
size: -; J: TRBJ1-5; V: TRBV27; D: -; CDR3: CASSLSPLGGNQPQHF; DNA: TGTGCCAGCAGTTTATCACCCCTGGGCGGCAATCAGCCCCAGCATTTT
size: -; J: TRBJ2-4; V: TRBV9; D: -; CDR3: CASSVSISSGIQYF; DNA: TGTGCCAGCAGCGTTAGCATATCAAGCGGCATTCAGTACTTC
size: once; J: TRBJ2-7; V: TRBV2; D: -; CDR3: CASSDRRGRYEQYF; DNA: TGTGCCAGCAGTGATCGGAGGGGAAGGTACGAGCAGTACTTC
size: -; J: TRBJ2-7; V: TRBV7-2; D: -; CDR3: CASSLLAADPYEQYF; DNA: TGTGCCAGCAGCTTACTCGCGGCAGACCCCTACGAGCAGTACTTC
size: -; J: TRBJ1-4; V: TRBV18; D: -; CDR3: CASSPGAEKLFF; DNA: TGTGCCAGCTCACCAGGGGCTGAAAAACTGTTTTTT
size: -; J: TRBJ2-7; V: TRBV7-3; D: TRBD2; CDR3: CASSLGLAETYEQYF; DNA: TGTGCCAGCAGCTTAGGGCTAGCGGAGACCTACGAGCAGTACTTC
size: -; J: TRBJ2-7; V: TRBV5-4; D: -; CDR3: CASSLGGNAPVGRGEQYF; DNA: TGTGCCAGCAGCTTGGGGGGCAACGCTCCCGTGGGGCGGGGCGAGCAGTACTTC
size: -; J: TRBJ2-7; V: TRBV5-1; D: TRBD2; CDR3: CASSGGAGVVDEQYF; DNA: TGCGCCAGCAGCGGGGGAGCGGGAGTTGTGGACGAGCAGTACTTC
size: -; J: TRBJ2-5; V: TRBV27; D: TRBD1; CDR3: CASRTTGGEETQYF; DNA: TGTGCCAGCAGGACGACAGGGGGGGAAGAGACCCAGTACTTC
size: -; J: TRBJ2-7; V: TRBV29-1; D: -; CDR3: CSVGQHDGEQYF; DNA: TGCAGCGTGGGGCAACACGACGGCGAGCAGTACTTC
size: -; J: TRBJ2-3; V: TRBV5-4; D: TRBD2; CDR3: CASNLRLAESTDTQYF; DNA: TGTGCCAGCAACCTAAGACTAGCGGAGAGCACAGATACGCAGTATTTT
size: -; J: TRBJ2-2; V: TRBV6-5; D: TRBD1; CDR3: CASDRGTGELFF; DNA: TGTGCCAGCGACAGGGGGACCGGGGAGCTGTTTTTT
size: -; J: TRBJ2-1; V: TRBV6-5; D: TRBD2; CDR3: CASSPWASGSHEQFF; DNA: TGTGCCAGCAGTCCATGGGCTAGCGGGAGCCATGAGCAGTTCTTC
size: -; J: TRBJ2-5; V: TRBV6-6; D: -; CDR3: CASSYSRTAGQETQYF; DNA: TGTGCCAGCAGTTACTCGAGGACAGCGGGGCAAGAGACCCAGTACTTC
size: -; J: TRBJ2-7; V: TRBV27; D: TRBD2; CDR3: CASSLSREAGYEQYF; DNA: TGTGCCAGCAGTTTATCGCGGGAGGCGGGTTACGAGCAGTACTTC
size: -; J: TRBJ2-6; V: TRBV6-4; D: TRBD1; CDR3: CASSNRGPGANVLTF; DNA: TGTGCCAGCAGTAACAGGGGGCCTGGGGCCAACGTCCTGACTTTC
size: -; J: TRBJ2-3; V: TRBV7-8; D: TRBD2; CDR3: CASSYRGLAGDTDTQYF; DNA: TGTGCCAGCAGCTACAGAGGACTAGCGGGAGATACAGATACGCAGTATTTT
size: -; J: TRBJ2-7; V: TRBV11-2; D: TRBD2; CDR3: CASSFRPPLAGAAYEQYF; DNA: TGTGCCAGCAGCTTCCGACCCCCCCTAGCGGGAGCCGCCTACGAGCAGTACTTC
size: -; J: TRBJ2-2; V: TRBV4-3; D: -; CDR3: CASSLYRVNTGELFF; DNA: TGCGCCAGCAGCCTCTACAGGGTCAACACCGGGGAGCTGTTTTTT
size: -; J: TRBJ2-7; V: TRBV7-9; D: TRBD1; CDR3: CASSPAVTGEQYF; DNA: TGTGCCAGCAGCCCCGCCGTGACAGGGGAGCAGTACTTC
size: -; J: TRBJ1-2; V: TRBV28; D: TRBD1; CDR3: CASSLNQDRAFGNYGYTF; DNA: TGTGCCAGCAGTTTAAATCAGGACAGGGCGTTCGGAAACTATGGCTACACCTTC
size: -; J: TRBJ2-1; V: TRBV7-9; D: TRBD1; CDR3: CASIHPPGQLYNEQFF; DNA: TGTGCCAGCATCCACCCCCCGGGACAGCTCTACAATGAGCAGTTCTTC
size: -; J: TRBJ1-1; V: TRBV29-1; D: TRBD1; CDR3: CSVAGQGLTEAFF; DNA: TGCAGCGTGGCCGGACAGGGTCTCACTGAAGCTTTCTTT
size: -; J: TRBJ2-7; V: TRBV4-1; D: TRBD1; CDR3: CASSQEDRDEQYF; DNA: TGCGCCAGCAGCCAAGAAGACAGGGACGAGCAGTACTTC
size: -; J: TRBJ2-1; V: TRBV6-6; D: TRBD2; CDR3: CASRPVTSGSGEQFF; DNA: TGTGCCAGCAGACCCGTGACTAGCGGGTCTGGGGAGCAGTTCTTC
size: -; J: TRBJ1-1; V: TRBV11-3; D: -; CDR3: CASSGGNTEAFF; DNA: TGTGCCAGTTCGGGAGGAAACACTGAAGCTTTCTTT
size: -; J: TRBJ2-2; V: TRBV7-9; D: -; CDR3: CATTTPGEIGELFF; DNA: TGTGCCACCACGACCCCGGGGGAAATCGGGGAGCTGTTTTTT
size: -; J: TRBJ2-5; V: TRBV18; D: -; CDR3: CASSPGRGQETQYF; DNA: TGTGCCAGCTCACCAGGGAGGGGGCAAGAGACCCAGTACTTC
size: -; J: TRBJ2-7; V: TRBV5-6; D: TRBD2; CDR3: CASSSIGTSSLGSYEQYF; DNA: TGTGCCAGCAGCTCGATAGGGACTAGCTCTCTGGGGAGCTACGAGCAGTACTTC
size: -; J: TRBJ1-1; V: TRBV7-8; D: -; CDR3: CASSQAYIAFF; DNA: TGTGCCAGCAGCCAGGCCTATATTGCTTTCTTT
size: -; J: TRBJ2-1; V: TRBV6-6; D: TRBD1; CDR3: CASSRDRGRYNEQFF; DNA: TGTGCCAGCAGTCGCGACAGGGGGCGTTACAATGAGCAGTTCTTC
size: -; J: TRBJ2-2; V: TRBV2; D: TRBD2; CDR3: CASSLTSVGGELFF; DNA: TGTGCCAGCAGTTTGACTAGCGTCGGCGGGGAGCTGTTTTTT
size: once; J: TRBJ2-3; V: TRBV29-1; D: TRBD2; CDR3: CSVEGTGLAGADTQYF; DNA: TGCAGCGTTGAAGGGACGGGACTAGCGGGAGCAGATACGCAGTATTTT
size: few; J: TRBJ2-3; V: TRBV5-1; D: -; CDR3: CASSFGTGTDTQYF; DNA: TGCGCCAGCAGCTTCGGGACTGGCACAGATACGCAGTATTTT
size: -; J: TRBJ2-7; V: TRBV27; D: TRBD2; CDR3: CASSLSRVQSGSSYEQYF; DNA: TGTGCCAGCAGTTTATCTCGAGTCCAGAGCGGGAGCTCCTACGAGCAGTACTTC
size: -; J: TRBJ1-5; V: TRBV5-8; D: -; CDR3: CASSRTTGAMGNQPQHF; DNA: TGTGCCAGCAGCCGAACTACGGGAGCTATGGGCAATCAGCCCCAGCATTTT
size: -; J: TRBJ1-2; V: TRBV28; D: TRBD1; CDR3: CASSLLGGTYGYTF; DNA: TGTGCCAGCAGTTTACTAGGGGGCACCTATGGCTACACCTTC
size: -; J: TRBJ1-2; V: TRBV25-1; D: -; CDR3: CASSEAAGLRVSYTF; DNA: TGTGCCAGCAGTGAAGCAGCGGGACTCAGGGTGAGCTACACCTTC